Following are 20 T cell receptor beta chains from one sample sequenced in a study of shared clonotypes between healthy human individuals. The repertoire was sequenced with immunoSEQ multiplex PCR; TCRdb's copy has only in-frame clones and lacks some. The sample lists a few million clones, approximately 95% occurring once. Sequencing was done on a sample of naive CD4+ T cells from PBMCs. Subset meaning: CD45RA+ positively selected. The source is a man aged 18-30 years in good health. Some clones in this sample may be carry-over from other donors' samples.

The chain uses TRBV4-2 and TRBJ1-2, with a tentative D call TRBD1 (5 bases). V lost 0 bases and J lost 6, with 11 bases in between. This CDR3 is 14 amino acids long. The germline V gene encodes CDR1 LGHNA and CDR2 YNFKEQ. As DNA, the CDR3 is TGTGCCAGCAGCCAAGATGCAGGGTTGGATGGCTACACCTTC. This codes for CASSQDAGLDGYTF.

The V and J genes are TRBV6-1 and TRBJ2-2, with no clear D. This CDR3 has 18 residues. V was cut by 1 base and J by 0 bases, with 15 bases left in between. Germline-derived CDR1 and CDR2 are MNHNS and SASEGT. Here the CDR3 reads CASSEGLDHTTNTGELFF. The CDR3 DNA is TGTGCCAGCAGTGAAGGGCTAGATCATACTACGAACACCGGGGAGCTGTTTTTT.

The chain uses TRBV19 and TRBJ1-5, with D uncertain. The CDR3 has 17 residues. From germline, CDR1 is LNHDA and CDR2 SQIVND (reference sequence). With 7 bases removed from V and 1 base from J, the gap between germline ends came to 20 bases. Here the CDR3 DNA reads TGTGCCAGTACCCCTATACCCCAACCGGCCAGCAATCAGCCCCAGCATTTT. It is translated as CASTPIPQPASNQPQHF.

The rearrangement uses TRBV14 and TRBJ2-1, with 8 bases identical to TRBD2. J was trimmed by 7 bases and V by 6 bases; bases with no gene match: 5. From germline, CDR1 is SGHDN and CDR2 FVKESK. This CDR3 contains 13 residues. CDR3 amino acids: CASSRSGSNEQFF. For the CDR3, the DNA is TGTGCCAGCAGTCGGAGCGGGAGTAATGAGCAGTTCTTC.

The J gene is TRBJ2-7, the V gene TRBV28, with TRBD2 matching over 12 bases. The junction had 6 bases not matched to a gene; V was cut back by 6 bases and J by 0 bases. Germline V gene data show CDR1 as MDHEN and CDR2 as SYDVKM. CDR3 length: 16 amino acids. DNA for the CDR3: TGTGCCAGCAGACGGACTAGCGGGACCTACTCCTACGAGCAGTACTTC. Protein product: CASRRTSGTYSYEQYF.

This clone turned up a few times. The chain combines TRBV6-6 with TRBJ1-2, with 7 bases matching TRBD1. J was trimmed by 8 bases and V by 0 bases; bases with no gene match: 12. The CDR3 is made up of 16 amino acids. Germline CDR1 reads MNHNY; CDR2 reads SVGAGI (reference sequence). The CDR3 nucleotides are TGTGCCAGCAGTTACTCGAGGGCGGGACAGTCGTCGGGCTACACCTTC. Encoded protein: CASSYSRAGQSSGYTF.

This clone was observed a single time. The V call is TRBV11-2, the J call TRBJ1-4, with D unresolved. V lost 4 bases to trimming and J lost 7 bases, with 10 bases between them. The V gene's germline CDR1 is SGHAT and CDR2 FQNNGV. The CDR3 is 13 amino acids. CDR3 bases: TGTGCCAGCAGCTCCACCCGAGGTGAAAAACTGTTTTTT. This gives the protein CASSSTRGEKLFF.

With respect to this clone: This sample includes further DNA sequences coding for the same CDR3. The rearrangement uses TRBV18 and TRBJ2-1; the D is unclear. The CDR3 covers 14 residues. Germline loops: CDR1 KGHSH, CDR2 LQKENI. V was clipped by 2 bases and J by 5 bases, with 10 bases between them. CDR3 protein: CASSPTGRDNEQFF. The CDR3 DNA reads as TGTGCCAGCTCACCAACCGGTAGAGACAATGAGCAGTTCTTC.

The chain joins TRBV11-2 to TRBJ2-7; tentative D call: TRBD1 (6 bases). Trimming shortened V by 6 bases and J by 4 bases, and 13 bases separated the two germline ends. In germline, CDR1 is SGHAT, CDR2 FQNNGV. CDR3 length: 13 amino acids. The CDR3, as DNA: TGTGCCAGCAGAACCATCAGGGGATACGAGCAGTACTTC. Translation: CASRTIRGYEQYF.

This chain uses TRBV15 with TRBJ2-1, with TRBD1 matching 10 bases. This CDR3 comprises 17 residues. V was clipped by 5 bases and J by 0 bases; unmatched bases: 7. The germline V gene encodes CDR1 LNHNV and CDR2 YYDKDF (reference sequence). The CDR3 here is CATSGTGAERSYNEQFF. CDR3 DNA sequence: TGTGCCACCAGCGGGACAGGGGCAGAGCGCTCCTACAATGAGCAGTTCTTC.

CDR3 loop: CASSFLPGGNQPQHF. CDR3 in DNA: TGTGCCAGCAGTTTCTTGCCAGGGGGCAATCAGCCCCAGCATTTT. The V gene is TRBV27, the J gene TRBJ1-5; possibly TRBD1 for D (6 bases). Germline V gene lookup returns CDR1 MNHEY and CDR2 SMNVEV (reference sequence). V lost 3 bases and J lost 2, with 11 bases in between. This CDR3 has 15 amino acids.

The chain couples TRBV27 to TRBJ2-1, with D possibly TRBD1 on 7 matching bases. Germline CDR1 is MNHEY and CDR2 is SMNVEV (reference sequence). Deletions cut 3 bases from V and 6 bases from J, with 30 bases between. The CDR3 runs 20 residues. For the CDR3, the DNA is TGTGCCAGCAGTTTTTTGGGCAGGGGGAGGCTAGTTCCCCAATCCAATGAGCAGTTCTTC. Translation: CASSFLGRGRLVPQSNEQFF.

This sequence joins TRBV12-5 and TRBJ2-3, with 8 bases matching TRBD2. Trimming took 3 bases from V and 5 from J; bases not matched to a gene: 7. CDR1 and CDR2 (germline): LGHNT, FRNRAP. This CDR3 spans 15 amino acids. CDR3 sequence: CASGFHTGGLDTQYF. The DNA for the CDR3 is TGTGCTAGTGGTTTTCACACGGGAGGGTTAGATACGCAGTATTTT.

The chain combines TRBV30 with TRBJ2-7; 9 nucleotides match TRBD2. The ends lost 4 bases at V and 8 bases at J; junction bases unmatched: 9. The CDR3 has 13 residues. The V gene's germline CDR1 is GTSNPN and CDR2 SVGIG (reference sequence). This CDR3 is CAWTPAGGLQQYF. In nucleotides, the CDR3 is TGTGCCTGGACTCCAGCGGGAGGCTTGCAGCAGTACTTC.

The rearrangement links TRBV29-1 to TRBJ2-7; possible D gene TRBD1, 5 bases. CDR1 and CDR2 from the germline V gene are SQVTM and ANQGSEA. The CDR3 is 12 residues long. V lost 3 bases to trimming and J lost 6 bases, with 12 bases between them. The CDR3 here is CSVDSQGSEQYF. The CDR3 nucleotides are TGCAGCGTTGACTCGCAGGGTAGCGAGCAGTACTTC.

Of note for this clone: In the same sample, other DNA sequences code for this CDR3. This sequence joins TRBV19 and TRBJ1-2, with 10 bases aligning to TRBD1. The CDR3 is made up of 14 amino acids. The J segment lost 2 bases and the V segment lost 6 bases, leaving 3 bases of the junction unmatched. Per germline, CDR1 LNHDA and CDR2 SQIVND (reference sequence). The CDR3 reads CASSRQGANYGYTF. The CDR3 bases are TGTGCCAGTAGCCGACAGGGGGCCAACTATGGCTACACCTTC.

The CDR3: CASSLAPGQSYGYTF. CDR3 bases: TGCGCCAGCAGCTTGGCCCCAGGACAATCCTATGGCTACACCTTC. The rearrangement uses TRBV5-1 and TRBJ1-2, with D tentatively TRBD1 (5 bases). From germline, CDR1 is SGHRS and CDR2 YFSETQ. This CDR3 spans 15 amino acids. The V and J ends lost 0 bases and 4 bases respectively, with 13 bases between them.

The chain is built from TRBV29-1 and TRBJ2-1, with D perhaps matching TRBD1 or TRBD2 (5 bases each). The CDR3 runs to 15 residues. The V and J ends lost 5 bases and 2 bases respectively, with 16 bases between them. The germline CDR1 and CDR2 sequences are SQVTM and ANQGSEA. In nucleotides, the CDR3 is TGCAGCGTTTCCGGGACCCTAGAGGCCTACAATGAGCAGTTCTTC. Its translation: CSVSGTLEAYNEQFF.

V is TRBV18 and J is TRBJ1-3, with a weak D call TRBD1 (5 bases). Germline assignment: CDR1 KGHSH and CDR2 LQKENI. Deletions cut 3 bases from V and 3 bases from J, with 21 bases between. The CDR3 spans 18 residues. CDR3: CASSPRRGKGSSGNTIYF. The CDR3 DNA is TGTGCCAGCTCACCCCGACGGGGGAAGGGGAGTAGTGGAAACACCATATATTTT.

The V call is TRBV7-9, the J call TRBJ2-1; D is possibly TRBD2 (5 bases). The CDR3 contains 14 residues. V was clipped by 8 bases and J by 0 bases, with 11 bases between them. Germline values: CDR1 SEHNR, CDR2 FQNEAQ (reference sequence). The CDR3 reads CASDGLSSYNEQFF. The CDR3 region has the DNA TGTGCCAGCGATGGACTGAGCTCCTACAATGAGCAGTTCTTC.